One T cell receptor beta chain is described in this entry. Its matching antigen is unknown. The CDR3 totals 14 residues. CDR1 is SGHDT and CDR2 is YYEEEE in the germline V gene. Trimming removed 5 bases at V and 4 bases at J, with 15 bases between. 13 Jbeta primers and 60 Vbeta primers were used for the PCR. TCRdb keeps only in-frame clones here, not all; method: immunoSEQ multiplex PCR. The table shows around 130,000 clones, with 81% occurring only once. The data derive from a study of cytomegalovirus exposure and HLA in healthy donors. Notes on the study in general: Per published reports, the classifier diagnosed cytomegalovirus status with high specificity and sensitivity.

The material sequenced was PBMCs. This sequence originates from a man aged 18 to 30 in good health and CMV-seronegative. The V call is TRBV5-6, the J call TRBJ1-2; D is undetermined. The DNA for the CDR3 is TGTGCCAGCAGTCCCGGGAGGGCGCTCTATGGCTACACCTTC. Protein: CASSPGRALYGYTF. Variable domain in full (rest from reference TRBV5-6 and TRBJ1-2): DAGVTQSPTHLIKTRGQQVTLRCSPKSGHDTVSWYQQALGQGPQFIFQYYEEEERQRGNFPDRFSGHQFPNYSSELNVNALLLGDSALYLCASSPGRALYGYTFGSGTRLTVV.